Reported below is one TCR beta chain. The data were taken from a study of blood T cell repertoires in COVID-19. Those who participated ranged in age from about 18 to 89 years and resided in 20 to 30 US areas. Symptom resolution, clearance, or two negative PCRs marked the recovered donors of Cohort 3. J was trimmed by 4 bases and V by 3 bases; bases with no gene match: 9. CDR1 is MNHNS and CDR2 is SASEGT in the germline V gene. The CDR3 covers 17 residues. Clones were read by immunoSEQ multiplex PCR, and TCRdb kept only the in-frame ones, dropping some. Of a few hundred thousand clones in the sample, about 87% were seen once.

This sequence was found in a young man who had recovered from COVID-19. The sequenced material came from PBMCs or T cells enriched from blood (not recorded which). This chain uses TRBV6-1 with TRBJ1-1; TRBD1 matches 12 bases. The CDR3 sequence is CASSDPPGQGAITEAFF. The CDR3, as DNA: TGTGCCAGCAGTGACCCTCCGGGACAGGGGGCGATCACTGAAGCTTTCTTT.